These 27 T cell receptor beta chains were all obtained from the same sample, sequenced in a study of T cell repertoires in cytomegalovirus infection. TCRdb used MiXCR to reprocess the reads, holding one entry per CDR3 protein. The sample records approximately 630,000 distinct CDR3 sequences, roughly a quarter being singletons. Sequencing was carried out using CD8+ T cells from PBMCs. The receptors were gathered from a human donor in good health (CMV status not recorded). Some clones in this sample may be carry-over from other donors' samples.

This clonotype was counted many times. The V and J genes are TRBV6-2 or TRBV6-3 and TRBJ1-1; the D gene is possibly TRBD1 (6 bases). In germline, CDR1 is MNHEY, CDR2 SVGEGT. The V end was cut by 6 bases, the J end by 2 bases, with 10 bases between. This CDR3 comprises 13 residues. This CDR3 is CASSYRVNTEAFF. The CDR3, as DNA: TGTGCCAGCAGCTACAGGGTTAACACTGAAGCTTTCTTT.

This clonotype has a handful of counts. The chain links TRBV7-9 to TRBJ2-1; D may correspond to TRBD1 or TRBD2 (5 bases each). Germline loops: CDR1 SEHNR, CDR2 FQNEAQ (reference sequence). CDR3 size: 16 residues. V lost 5 bases, J lost 1 base, and 15 bases lay in between. The CDR3 reads CASSPREGVSYNEQFF. In DNA form, the CDR3 reads TGTGCCAGCAGCCCCCGGGAAGGGGTGTCCTACAATGAGCAGTTCTTC.

The V gene is TRBV29-1, the J gene TRBJ1-2; D might be TRBD1 (5 bases). V was shortened by 4 bases and J by 9 bases, with 9 bases between the two germline ends. Germline CDR1 reads SQVTM; CDR2 reads ANQGSEA. The CDR3 loop spans 10 amino acids. The CDR3, as DNA: TGCAGCGTTGTCCAGGGCCGCTACACCTTC. Protein product: CSVVQGRYTF.

This clonotype turned up a few times. The rearrangement uses TRBV5-1 and TRBJ2-1; 8 bases match TRBD1. This CDR3 has 13 residues. V trimming: 7 bases; J trimming: 6 bases; junction bases outside the gene matches: 6. CDR1 and CDR2 (germline): SGHRS, YFSETQ. CDR3 protein: CASSDRAGNEQFF. In DNA form, the CDR3 reads TGCGCCAGCTCGGACAGGGCAGGCAATGAGCAGTTCTTC.

The J gene is TRBJ1-1, the V gene TRBV5-1; D uncertain. Germline CDR1 reads SGHRS; CDR2 reads YFSETQ. The CDR3 runs to 11 residues. V lost 5 bases and J lost 8, with 10 bases in between. In nucleotides, the CDR3 is TGCGCCAGCAGTGGAGCCTGGGAAGCTTTCTTT. Translation gives CASSGAWEAFF. The whole variable domain, filled in from reference TRBV5-1 and TRBJ1-1, reads KAGVTQTPRYLIKTRGQQVTLSCSPISGHRSVSWYQQTPGQGLQFLFEYFSETQRNKGNFPGRFSGRQFSNSRSEMNVSTLELGDSALYLCASSGAWEAFFGQGTRLTVV.

The chain has TRBV5-4 and TRBJ1-2; 7 bases match TRBD1. The CDR3 sequence is 12 residues long. Germline assignment: CDR1 SGHNT and CDR2 YYREEE (reference sequence). The chain's CDR3 is CATNGQDPGYTF. The CDR3 DNA sequence: TGTGCGACCAACGGACAGGACCCTGGCTACACCTTC.

This clonotype was seen a few times. This chain connects TRBV2 to TRBJ2-5; 8 bases map to TRBD1. Germline V lookup: CDR1 SNHLY, CDR2 FYNNEI. CDR3 length equals 13 residues. Trimming removed 4 bases from V and 4 bases from J; junction bases left unmatched: 2. The CDR3 DNA reads TGTGCCAGCAGTGCAGGGGGCGCAGAGACCCAGTACTTC. Translating it yields CASSAGGAETQYF.

This chain connects TRBV13 to TRBJ2-1; no firm D call. Between the trimmed V and J ends, which lost 2 bases and 6 bases, there was a span of 20 bases. Germline CDR1 and CDR2: PRHDT and FYEKMQ (reference sequence). This CDR3 region has 17 residues. CDR3 in DNA: TGTGCCAGCAGCTTAATGTGGCCTGAGTCGGATATCAATGAGCAGTTCTTC. Its protein product is CASSLMWPESDINEQFF.

This clonotype has just a few counts. This CDR3 is CASSQASGGGIEQFF. CDR3 sequence (DNA): TGTGCCAGTAGTCAGGCTAGCGGGGGAGGCATTGAGCAGTTCTTC. The rearrangement links TRBV19 to TRBJ2-1; 10 positions agree with TRBD2. The CDR3 extends over 15 amino acids. V was pared by 5 bases and J by 9 bases, with 10 bases of the junction left unmatched. CDR1 is LNHDA and CDR2 is SQIVND in the germline V gene (reference sequence).

This rearrangement joins TRBV20-1 to TRBJ2-4; maybe TRBD1 (7 bases). Trimming left V 5 bases short and J 2 bases short, with 16 bases between. The germline V gene encodes CDR1 DFQATT and CDR2 SNEGSKA (reference sequence). The CDR3 is 15 amino acids. CDR3 protein: CSAQGGGLSKNIQYF. The CDR3 DNA is TGCAGTGCTCAAGGAGGGGGCTTATCCAAAAACATTCAGTACTTC.

The rearrangement links TRBV5-1 to TRBJ2-5; 9 bases are shared with TRBD1. CDR3 size: 14 residues. J was trimmed by 5 bases and V by 4 bases; bases with no gene match: 6. In germline, CDR1 is SGHRS, CDR2 YFSETQ. This CDR3 reads CASSETGGVETQYF. The CDR3 DNA is TGCGCCAGCAGCGAAACAGGGGGCGTCGAGACCCAGTACTTC.

V usage is TRBV6-1 and J usage is TRBJ1-2; perhaps TRBD1 as D (5 bases). CDR3 length: 12 residues. Germline CDR1 reads MNHNS; CDR2 reads SASEGT. The V gene lost 3 bases and the J gene lost 8 bases, with 10 bases spanning the gap. CDR3 protein: CASSDEGFGYTF. The CDR3, as DNA: TGTGCCAGCAGTGATGAGGGGTTCGGCTACACCTTC.

The J gene is TRBJ2-1, the V gene TRBV4-1, with D tentatively TRBD1 (5 bases). The CDR3 consists of 15 residues. Germline lookup yields CDR1 MGHRA and CDR2 YSYEKL. Trimming left V 4 bases short and J 10 bases short, with 20 bases between. For the CDR3, the DNA is TGCGCCAGCAGCCTTTGGACGGTGTCAGGACACGAGCAGTTCTTC. This encodes CASSLWTVSGHEQFF.

The V and J genes are TRBV27 and TRBJ2-3, with D possibly TRBD2 on 6 matching bases. V lost 2 bases to trimming and J lost 6 bases, with 15 bases between them. Germline V lookup: CDR1 MNHEY, CDR2 SMNVEV (reference sequence). This CDR3 has 15 residues. In nucleotides, the CDR3 is TGTGCCAGCAGTTTACCCGGGGGTTCGAGGGATACGCAGTATTTT. Translating gives CASSLPGGSRDTQYF.

This clonotype was counted ten times or more. V usage is TRBV19 and J usage is TRBJ2-3, with TRBD1 matching over 7 bases. Trimming removed 5 bases from V and 2 bases from J; junction bases left unmatched: 7. CDR1 and CDR2 (germline): LNHDA, SQIVND (reference sequence). The CDR3 spans 15 residues. The CDR3 reads CASSPRTGVTDTQYF. The CDR3 region has the DNA TGTGCCAGTAGTCCTCGGACAGGAGTCACAGATACGCAGTATTTT.

The chain is built from TRBV12-5 and TRBJ1-4, with D perhaps TRBD1 (6 bases). CDR3 length: 15 amino acids. With 4 bases removed from V and 3 bases from J, the gap between germline ends came to 12 bases. Germline CDR1 LGHNT, CDR2 FRNRAP. The chain's CDR3 is CASGSDRTANEKLFF. In DNA form, the CDR3 reads TGTGCTAGTGGTTCCGACAGGACAGCTAATGAAAAACTGTTTTTT. The whole variable domain, filled in from reference TRBV12-5 and TRBJ1-4, reads DARVTQTPRHKVTEMGQEVTMRCQPILGHNTVFWYRQTMMQGLELLAYFRNRAPLDDSGMPKDRFSAEMPDATLATLKIQPSEPRDSAVYFCASGSDRTANEKLFFGSGTQLSVL.

This chain links TRBV20-1 with TRBJ2-7; no firm D call. Germline CDR1 reads DFQATT; CDR2 reads SNEGSKA (reference sequence). V shed 1 base and J shed 0 bases, with 13 bases lying between them. The CDR3 extends over 15 amino acids. The CDR3 loop reads CSARGQNHLSYEQYF. The CDR3 nucleotides are TGCAGTGCTAGAGGGCAGAACCACCTCTCCTACGAGCAGTACTTC.

This chain uses TRBV12-3 or TRBV12-4 with TRBJ1-5, with D hard to call. CDR3 length equals 13 residues. Between the trimmed V and J ends, which lost 1 base and 9 bases, there was a span of 10 bases. CDR3 amino acids: CASSLGSPTPQHF. DNA for the CDR3: TGTGCCAGCAGTTTAGGGTCCCCCACGCCCCAGCATTTT.

CDR3 sequence: CASSTTVGNQPQHF. The DNA of the CDR3 is TGCGCCAGCAGCACAACGGTTGGCAATCAGCCCCAGCATTTT. The chain has TRBV23-1 and TRBJ1-5; D is unresolved. TRBV23-1 is an open reading frame, and its role is uncertain. V lost 6 bases to trimming and J lost 2 bases, with 11 bases between them. CDR3 size: 14 residues.

The V gene is TRBV29-1, the J gene TRBJ2-6, with D hard to call. There are 13 residues in the CDR3. Germline values: CDR1 SQVTM, CDR2 ANQGSEA. V lost 5 bases and J lost 2, with 7 bases in between. CDR3 nucleotides: TGCAGCGTTTCGGACCCTGGGGCCAACGTCCTGACTTTC. Translated, it gives CSVSDPGANVLTF. Drawing the rest from reference TRBV29-1 and TRBJ2-6, the complete variable domain is SAVISQKPSRDICQRGTSLTIQCQVDSQVTMMFWYRQQPGQSLTLIATANQGSEATYESGFVIDKFPISRPNLTFSTLTVSNMSPEDSSIYLCSVSDPGANVLTFGAGSRLTVL.

Turning to this clonotype: A read error may be the cause here, since a much bigger clone is one base away. The chain joins TRBV7-2 to TRBJ1-1, with D perhaps TRBD1 (5 bases). CDR1 is SGHTA, CDR2 FQGNSA, per germline. The CDR3 has 13 residues. With 1 base removed from V and 6 bases from J, the gap between germline ends came to 9 bases. CDR3 bases: TGTGCCAGCAGCTTAGGGGACTTCGCTGAAGCTTTCTTT. This codes for CASSLGDFAEAFF.

The rearrangement links TRBV20-1 to TRBJ2-1, with TRBD2 identical over 12 bases. Germline assignment: CDR1 DFQATT and CDR2 SNEGSKA (reference sequence). The CDR3 loop spans 17 amino acids. The ends lost 2 bases at V and 3 bases at J; junction bases unmatched: 8. The CDR3 region has the DNA TGCAGTGCTAGATGGACTAGCGGGGCGTCCTTCTACAATGAGCAGTTCTTC. It is translated as CSARWTSGASFYNEQFF.

The CDR3 sequence: CARGGLAGPWEQFF. In DNA form, the CDR3 reads TGTGCCAGAGGAGGACTAGCGGGGCCCTGGGAGCAGTTCTTC. The V gene is TRBV6-4, the J gene TRBJ2-1, with 12 bases identical to TRBD2. Germline V gene lookup returns CDR1 MRHNA and CDR2 SNTAGT. With V trimmed by 9 bases and J by 10 bases, 10 bases remained unmatched. The CDR3 covers 14 residues.

This clonotype was recorded at least ten times. The rearrangement uses TRBV7-2 and TRBJ2-2, with 9 bases that match TRBD2. Germline trimming cut 3 bases from V and 2 bases from J; bases unmatched to any gene: 7. Germline-derived CDR1 and CDR2 are SGHTA and FQGNSA. This CDR3 has 17 amino acids. This CDR3 reads CASSFAAGGPNTGELFF. CDR3 sequence (DNA): TGTGCCAGCAGCTTTGCCGCGGGGGGGCCTAACACCGGGGAGCTGTTTTTT.

This clonotype appeared a single time. This sequence joins TRBV23-1 and TRBJ2-1; a possible D gene is TRBD2 (5 bases). TRBV23-1 is an open reading frame, and its role is uncertain. V gave up 2 bases and J gave up 3 bases, with 20 bases separating them. The CDR3 loop spans 18 amino acids. The DNA for the CDR3 is TGCGCCAGCAGTCAACGGGCTAGCCCTACACGGGGCTACAATGAGCAGTTCTTC. This encodes CASSQRASPTRGYNEQFF.

Comments on this clonotype: Germline is not matched at one junction end, which may reflect a read error. The chain couples TRBV7-7 to TRBJ2-2, with unresolved D. The CDR3 has 14 residues. The V gene's germline CDR1 is SSHAT and CDR2 FNYEAQ (reference sequence). CDR3 region: CASSSTRNTGELFF. CDR3 coding DNA: TGTGCTAGCAGCAGTACAAGGAACACCGGGGAGCTGTTTTTT. Using reference TRBV7-7 and TRBJ2-2 for the parts outside the CDR3, the full variable domain is GAGVSQSPRYKVTKRGQDVTLRCDPISSHATLYWYQQALGQGPEFLTYFNYEAQPDKSGLPSDRFSAERPEGSISTLTIQRTEQRDSAMYRCASSSTRNTGELFFGEGSRLTVL.

The rearrangement joins TRBV28 to TRBJ2-5; TRBD1 matches 11 bases. This CDR3 has 16 amino acids. J gave up 4 bases and V 4 bases, and 8 bases lay outside the gene matches. In germline, CDR1 is MDHEN, CDR2 SYDVKM. The CDR3 spells CASSSPDRGRGETQYF. CDR3 nucleotide sequence: TGTGCCAGCAGTTCCCCGGACAGGGGGCGTGGAGAGACCCAGTACTTC.